The 8 T cell receptor beta chains below were found in one sample sequenced in a study of T cells in localized non-small cell lung cancer. Libraries were prepared by immunoSEQ multiplex PCR; TCRdb keeps only in-frame clonotypes and omits some of them. The sample comprises approximately 3,600 clones, 42% of which are singletons, and less than 20% rests with the top ten. Sequencing used lung tumor tissue, obtained before any cancer treatment. The receptors shown here come from a male donor aged 60 or over with stage I lung adenocarcinoma.

With regard to this clone: The read includes an ambiguous or uncalled nucleotide; its amino acid is shown as X. The V gene is TRBV11-3, the J gene TRBJ2-2; 8 nucleotides agree with TRBD2. This CDR3 has 16 amino acids. The junction had 5 bases not matched to a gene; V was cut back by 3 bases and J by 2 bases. Germline-derived CDR1 and CDR2 are SGHNT and YENEEA. The CDR3 DNA is TGTGCCAGCAGCTTGGTAGCGGGGRGAAACACCGGGGAGCTGTTTTTT. Translated, it gives CASSLVAGXNTGELFF.

The chain combines TRBV15 with TRBJ2-7; 8 bases are shared with TRBD2. V lost 1 base to trimming and J lost 2 bases; unmatched junction nucleotides: 13. This CDR3 spans 18 amino acids. The germline V gene encodes CDR1 LNHNV and CDR2 YYDKDF (reference sequence). CDR3 nucleotides: TGTGCCACCAGCAGAGCGACGATAGCGGGGTCAGGCGCCTACGAGCAGTACTTC. Protein: CATSRATIAGSGAYEQYF.

The count of this clone is one. V gene TRBV28 combines with J gene TRBJ1-1, with a weak D call TRBD1 (6 bases). With 7 bases removed from V and 4 bases from J, the gap between germline ends came to 16 bases. CDR1 and CDR2 from the germline V gene are MDHEN and SYDVKM. This CDR3 comprises 14 residues. The CDR3 coding sequence is TGTGCCAGCACCCAGGCGGGGGCGGCCACTGAAGCTTTCTTT. This sequence encodes CASTQAGAATEAFF.

This clone was observed a few times. This chain connects TRBV6-8 to TRBJ1-2; 7 nucleotides match TRBD1. Unmatched junction bases numbered 9, after V lost 5 bases and J lost 6 bases. The CDR3 sequence is 14 residues long. Germline V lookup: CDR1 MNHGY, CDR2 SAAAGT. The CDR3 DNA reads TGTGCCAGCAGTAAACAAGGGGGCGGTGATGGCTACACCTTC. This sequence encodes CASSKQGGGDGYTF.

The chain links TRBV10-2 to TRBJ2-7; D tentatively reads TRBD1 or TRBD2 (5 bases each). There are 15 residues in the CDR3. Germline V gene lookup returns CDR1 WSHSY and CDR2 SAAADI. The ends were cut back, 1 base at V and 2 bases at J, with 12 bases in the middle. CDR3 coding DNA: TGCGCCAGCAGTGAGTGGGGCCCGGGGACCTACGAGCAGTACTTC. Translated, it gives CASSEWGPGTYEQYF.

The J gene is TRBJ1-1, the V gene TRBV11-3; 8 nucleotides match TRBD1. The V gene's germline CDR1 is SGHNT and CDR2 YENEEA. CDR3 length: 15 residues. With V trimmed by 8 bases and J by 3 bases, 11 bases remained unmatched. The CDR3 reads CASGAGGDWDTEAFF. The CDR3 coding sequence is TGTGCCAGCGGGGCAGGGGGCGATTGGGACACTGAAGCTTTCTTT. The whole variable domain, remainder taken from reference TRBV11-3 and TRBJ1-1, is EAGVVQSPRYKIIEKKQPVAFWCNPISGHNTLYWYLQNLGQGPELLIRYENEEAVDDSQLPKDRFSAERLKGVDSTLKIQPAELGDSAVYLCASGAGGDWDTEAFFGQGTRLTVV.

The rearrangement joins TRBV28 to TRBJ1-5; the D gene is possibly TRBD1 (5 bases). The V end lost 4 bases, the J end lost 0 bases, and 13 bases lay between the germline ends. CDR1 MDHEN and CDR2 SYDVKM come from the germline V gene. CDR3 length: 16 residues. The CDR3 loop reads CASSSSQELSNQPQHF. The CDR3 nucleotides read TGTGCCAGCAGTTCCTCACAGGAACTTAGCAATCAGCCCCAGCATTTT.

The table lists this clone with a count of one. The chain links TRBV29-1 to TRBJ2-5; D uncertain. Trimming stripped 5 bases from V and 0 bases from J, with 13 bases between. The CDR3 length is 14 residues. Germline assignment: CDR1 SQVTM and CDR2 ANQGSEA. CDR3 in amino acids: CSVSTRTYQETQYF. DNA for the CDR3: TGCAGCGTTTCGACCCGAACGTACCAAGAGACCCAGTACTTC.